A single sample is the source of the 5 T cell receptor beta chains below, sequenced in a study of response to subunit inactivated influenza vaccine. TCRdb re-derived calls from the RT-PCR reads in MiXCR, one entry per CDR3 protein. The sample holds 700,000 to 900,000 distinct CDR3 sequences, around 20% seen once. Sequencing used PBMCs from blood, obtained more than 4 days after vaccination. These TCRs come from a middle-aged man who received an inactivated influenza vaccine.

The CDR3 region is CASSQGAGHTEAFF. The CDR3 DNA is TGTGCCAGCAGCCAAGGGGCAGGGCACACTGAAGCTTTCTTT. The J gene is TRBJ1-1, the V gene TRBV3-1; maybe TRBD1 (5 bases). The CDR3 extends over 14 amino acids. V lost 1 base and J lost 3, with 9 bases in between. Germline loops: CDR1 LGHDT, CDR2 YNNKEL (reference sequence).

This clonotype has at least ten counts. This chain connects TRBV20-1 to TRBJ1-6; unclear D gene. Deletions cut 4 bases from V and 7 bases from J, with 17 bases between. Germline V lookup: CDR1 DFQATT, CDR2 SNEGSKA (reference sequence). The CDR3 spans 15 residues. The CDR3 loop reads CSATYLGLQNSPLHF. CDR3 DNA sequence: TGCAGTGCTACCTACCTCGGCCTCCAAAATTCACCCCTCCACTTT.

A word on this clonotype: This may be a read error: a much more frequent sequence differs by one nucleotide. This chain's CDR3 is CASSSRRDRGYTF. CDR3 nucleotide sequence: TGTGCCAGCAGCTCCCGGAGGGATCGGGGCTACACCTTC. The chain employs TRBV7-6 and TRBJ1-2; D is uncertain. Trimming removed 4 bases at V and 8 bases at J, with 14 bases between. Looked up from germline, CDR1 is SGHVS and CDR2 is FNYEAQ. The CDR3 is 13 amino acids.

The V call is TRBV10-3, the J call TRBJ2-7; D perhaps matches TRBD1 (5 bases). V lost 2 bases, J lost 5 bases, and 10 bases lay in between. In germline, CDR1 is ENHRY, CDR2 SYGVKD. CDR3 size: 13 residues. CDR3: CAISERAGNEQYF. The CDR3 nucleotides are TGTGCCATCAGTGAGAGGGCAGGGAACGAGCAGTACTTC.

This clonotype was observed a handful of times. The V and J genes are TRBV15 and TRBJ2-2; D is ambiguous. Germline CDR1 is LNHNV and CDR2 is YYDKDF (reference sequence). V was pared by 5 bases and J by 5 bases, with 9 bases between. This CDR3 contains 13 residues. Here the CDR3 DNA reads TGTGCCACCAGCCCGACAAGGACCGGGGAGCTGTTTTTT. The encoded protein is CATSPTRTGELFF.